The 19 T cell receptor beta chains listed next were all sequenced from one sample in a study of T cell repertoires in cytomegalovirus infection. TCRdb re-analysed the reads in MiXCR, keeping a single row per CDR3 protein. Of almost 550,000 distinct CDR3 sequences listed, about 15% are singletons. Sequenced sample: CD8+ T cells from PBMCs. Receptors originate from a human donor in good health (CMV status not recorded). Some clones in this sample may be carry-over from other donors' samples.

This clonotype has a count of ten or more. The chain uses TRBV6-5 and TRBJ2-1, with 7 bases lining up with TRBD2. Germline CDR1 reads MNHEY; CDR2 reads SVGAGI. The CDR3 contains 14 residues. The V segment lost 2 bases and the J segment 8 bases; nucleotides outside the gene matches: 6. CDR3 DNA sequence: TGTGCCAGCAGTTACGCGATAGCGGGCTATGAGCAGTTCTTC. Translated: CASSYAIAGYEQFF.

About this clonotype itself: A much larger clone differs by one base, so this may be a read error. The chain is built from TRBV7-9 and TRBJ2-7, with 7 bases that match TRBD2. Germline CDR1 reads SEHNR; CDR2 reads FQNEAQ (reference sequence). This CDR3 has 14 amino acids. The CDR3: CASSPRGGEDEQNF. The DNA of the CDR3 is TGTGCCAGCAGTCCCCGGGGAGGGGAAGACGAGCAGAACTTC.

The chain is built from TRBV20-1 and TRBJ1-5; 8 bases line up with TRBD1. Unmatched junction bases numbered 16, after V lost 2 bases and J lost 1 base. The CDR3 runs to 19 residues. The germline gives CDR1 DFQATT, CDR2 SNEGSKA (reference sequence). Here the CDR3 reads CSARPPDRGPSMSNQPQHF. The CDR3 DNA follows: TGCAGTGCTAGACCGCCCGACAGGGGCCCCTCTATGAGCAATCAGCCCCAGCATTTT.

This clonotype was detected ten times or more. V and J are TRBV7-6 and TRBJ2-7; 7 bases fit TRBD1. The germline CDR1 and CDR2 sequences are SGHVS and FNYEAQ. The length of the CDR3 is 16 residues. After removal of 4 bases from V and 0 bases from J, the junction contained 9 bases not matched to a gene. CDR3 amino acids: CASSSRDRETSYEQYF. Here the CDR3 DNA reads TGTGCCAGCAGCTCCCGCGACAGGGAGACCTCCTACGAGCAGTACTTC.

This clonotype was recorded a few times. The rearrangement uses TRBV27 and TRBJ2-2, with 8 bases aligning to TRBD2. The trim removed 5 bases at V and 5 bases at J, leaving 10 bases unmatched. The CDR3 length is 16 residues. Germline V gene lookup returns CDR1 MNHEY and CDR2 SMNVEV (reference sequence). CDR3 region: CASSPRGGRRTGELFF. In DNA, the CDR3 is TGTGCCAGCAGTCCCCGGGGGGGGCGCCGGACCGGGGAGCTGTTTTTT.

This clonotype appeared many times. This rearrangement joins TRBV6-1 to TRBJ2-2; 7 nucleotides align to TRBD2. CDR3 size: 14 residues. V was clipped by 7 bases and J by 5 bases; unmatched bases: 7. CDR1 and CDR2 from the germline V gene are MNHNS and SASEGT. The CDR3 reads CASTLRGRTGELFF. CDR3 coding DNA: TGTGCCAGCACCCTGCGGGGGAGAACCGGGGAGCTGTTTTTT.

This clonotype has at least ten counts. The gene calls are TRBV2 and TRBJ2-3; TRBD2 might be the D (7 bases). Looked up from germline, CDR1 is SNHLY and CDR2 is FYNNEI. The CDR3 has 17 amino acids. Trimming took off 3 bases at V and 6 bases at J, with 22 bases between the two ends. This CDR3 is CASSDRGRAGTLDTQYF. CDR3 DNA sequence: TGTGCCAGCAGTGACAGGGGAAGAGCGGGGACCCTGGATACGCAGTATTTT.

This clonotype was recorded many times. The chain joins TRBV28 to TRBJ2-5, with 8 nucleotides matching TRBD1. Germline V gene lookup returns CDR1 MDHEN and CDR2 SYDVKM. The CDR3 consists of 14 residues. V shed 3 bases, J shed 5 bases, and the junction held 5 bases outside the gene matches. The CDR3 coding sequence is TGTGCCAGCAGTTTTCAGGGGGCGGGTGAGACCCAGTACTTC. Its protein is CASSFQGAGETQYF.

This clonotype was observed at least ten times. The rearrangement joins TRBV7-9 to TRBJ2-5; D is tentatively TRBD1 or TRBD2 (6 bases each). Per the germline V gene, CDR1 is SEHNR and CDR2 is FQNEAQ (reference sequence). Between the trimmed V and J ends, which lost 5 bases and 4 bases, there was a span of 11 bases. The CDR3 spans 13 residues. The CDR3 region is CASSQGGRETQYF. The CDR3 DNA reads TGTGCCAGCAGCCAAGGGGGGCGAGAGACCCAGTACTTC.

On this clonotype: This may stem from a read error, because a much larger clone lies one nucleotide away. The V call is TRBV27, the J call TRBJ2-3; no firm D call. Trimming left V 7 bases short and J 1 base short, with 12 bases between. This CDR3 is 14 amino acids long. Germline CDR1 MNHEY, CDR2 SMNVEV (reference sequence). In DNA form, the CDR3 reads TGTGCCAGCATGGATGGGTTCCGCACAGATACGCAGTATTTT. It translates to CASMDGFRTDTQYF.

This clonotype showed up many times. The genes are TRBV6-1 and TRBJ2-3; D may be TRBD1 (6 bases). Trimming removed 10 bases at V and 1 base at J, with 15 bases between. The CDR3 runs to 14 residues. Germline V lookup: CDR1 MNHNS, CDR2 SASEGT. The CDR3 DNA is TGTGCCATCAATCAGGGGATCGGCACAGATACGCAGTATTTT. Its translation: CAINQGIGTDTQYF.

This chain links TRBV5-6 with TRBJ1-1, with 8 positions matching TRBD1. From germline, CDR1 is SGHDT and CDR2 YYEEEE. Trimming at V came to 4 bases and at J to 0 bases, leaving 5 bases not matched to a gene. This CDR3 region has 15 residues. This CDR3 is CASSPWDRLNTEAFF. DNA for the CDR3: TGTGCCAGCAGCCCATGGGACAGGCTGAACACTGAAGCTTTCTTT.

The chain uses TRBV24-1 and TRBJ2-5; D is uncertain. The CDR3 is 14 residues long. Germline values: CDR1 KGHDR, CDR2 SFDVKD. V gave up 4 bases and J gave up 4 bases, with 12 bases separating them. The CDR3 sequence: CATSDLPAPETQYF. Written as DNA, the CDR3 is TGTGCCACCAGTGACCTTCCAGCACCAGAGACCCAGTACTTC.

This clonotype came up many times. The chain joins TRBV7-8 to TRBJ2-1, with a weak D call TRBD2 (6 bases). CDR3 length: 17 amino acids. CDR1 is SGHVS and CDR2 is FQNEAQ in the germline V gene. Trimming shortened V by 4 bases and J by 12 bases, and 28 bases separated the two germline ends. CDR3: CASSSQHGVPGAEGQFF. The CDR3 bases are TGTGCCAGCAGCTCTCAACACGGGGTCCCCGGGGCGGAGGGGCAGTTCTTC.

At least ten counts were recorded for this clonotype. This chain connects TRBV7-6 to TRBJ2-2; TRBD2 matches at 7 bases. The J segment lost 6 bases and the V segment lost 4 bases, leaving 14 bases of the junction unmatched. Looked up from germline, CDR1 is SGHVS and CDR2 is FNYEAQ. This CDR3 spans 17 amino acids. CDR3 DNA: TGTGCCAGCAGCTCAATCGCGGGAGTAAATTGGTCCGGGGAGCTGTTTTTT. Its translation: CASSSIAGVNWSGELFF.

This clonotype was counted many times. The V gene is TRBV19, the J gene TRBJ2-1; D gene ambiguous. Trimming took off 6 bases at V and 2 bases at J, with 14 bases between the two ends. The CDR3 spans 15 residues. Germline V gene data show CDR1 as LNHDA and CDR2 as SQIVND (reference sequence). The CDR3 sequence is CASSISGVPYNEQFF. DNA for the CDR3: TGTGCCAGTAGCATTAGTGGAGTCCCCTACAATGAGCAGTTCTTC.

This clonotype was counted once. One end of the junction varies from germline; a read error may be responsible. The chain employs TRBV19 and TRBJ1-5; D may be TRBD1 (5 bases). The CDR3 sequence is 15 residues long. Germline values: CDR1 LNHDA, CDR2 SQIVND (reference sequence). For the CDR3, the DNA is TGTGCCAGTAGTCCAGGCCCGGGGGTCGGTCAGCCCCCGCATTTT. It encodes CASSPGPGVGQPPHF. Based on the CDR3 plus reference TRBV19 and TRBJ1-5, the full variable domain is DGGITQSPKYLFRKEGQNVTLSCEQNLNHDAMYWYRQDPGQGLRLIYYSQIVNDFQKGDIAEGYSVSREKKESFPLTVTSAQKNPTAFYLCASSPGPGVGQPPHFGDGTRLSIL.

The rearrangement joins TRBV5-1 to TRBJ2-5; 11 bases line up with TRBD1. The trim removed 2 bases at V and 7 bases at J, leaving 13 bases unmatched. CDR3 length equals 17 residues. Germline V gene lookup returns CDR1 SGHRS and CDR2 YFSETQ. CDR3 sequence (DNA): TGCGCCAGCAGCTTCTCTTCGGACAGGGGGCGTCGAGGGACCCAGTACTTC. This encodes CASSFSSDRGRRGTQYF.

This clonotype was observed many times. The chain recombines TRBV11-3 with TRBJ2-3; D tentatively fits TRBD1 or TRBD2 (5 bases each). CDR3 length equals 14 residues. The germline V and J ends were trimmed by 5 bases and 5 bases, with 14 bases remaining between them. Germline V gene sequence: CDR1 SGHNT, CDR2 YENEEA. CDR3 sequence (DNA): TGTGCCAGCAGCCCCTCCCGGGACGAAGATACGCAGTATTTT. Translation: CASSPSRDEDTQYF.